The table lists the clone carrying this T cell receptor (beta chain) with a count of one. This entry is derived from a study of blood T cell repertoires in COVID-19. Overall study context: PBMCs, B-cell-depleted T cells, or T cells were the source of the cDNA or gDNA that made up the material.

Assay: immunoSEQ multiplex PCR; the TCRdb copy retains only in-frame clones and omits some. The sample contains some 340,000 clones, 85% to 95% of which appear only once. Germline-derived CDR1 and CDR2 are KGHDR and SFDVKD. The CDR3 length is 13 residues. V lost 5 bases and J 2 bases, leaving 6 bases between the germline ends. V is TRBV24-1 and J is TRBJ1-3; no clear D. Input material: PBMCs or T cells enriched from blood (not recorded which). The TCR was taken from a woman aged 25 to 39 who had been exposed to COVID-19. This CDR3 is CATSGPPGNTIYF. For the CDR3, the DNA is TGTGCCACCAGTGGGCCCCCTGGAAACACCATATATTTT.